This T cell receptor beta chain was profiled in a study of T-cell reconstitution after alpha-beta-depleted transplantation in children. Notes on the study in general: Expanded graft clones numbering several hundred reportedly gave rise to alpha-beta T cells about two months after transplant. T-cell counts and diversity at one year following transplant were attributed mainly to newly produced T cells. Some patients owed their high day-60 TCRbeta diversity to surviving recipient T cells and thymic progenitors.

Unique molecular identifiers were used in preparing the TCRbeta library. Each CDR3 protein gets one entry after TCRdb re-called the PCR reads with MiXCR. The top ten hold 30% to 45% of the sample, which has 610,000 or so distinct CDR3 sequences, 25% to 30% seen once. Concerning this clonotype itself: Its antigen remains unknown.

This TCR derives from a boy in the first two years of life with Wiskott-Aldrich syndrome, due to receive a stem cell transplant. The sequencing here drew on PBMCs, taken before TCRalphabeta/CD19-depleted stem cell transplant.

The CDR3 reads CASSLNTGGYEQYF. The DNA for the CDR3 is TGCGCCAGCAGCTTAAATACAGGAGGCTACGAGCAGTACTTC. This chain joins TRBV5-1 and TRBJ2-7, with D perhaps TRBD1 or TRBD2 (5 bases each). The CDR3 runs to 14 residues. The germline CDR1 and CDR2 sequences are SGHRS and YFSETQ. The ends were cut back, 2 bases at V and 3 bases at J, with 12 bases in the middle. Looking up the rest from reference TRBV5-1 and TRBJ2-7 gives the full variable domain: KAGVTQTPRYLIKTRGQQVTLSCSPISGHRSVSWYQQTPGQGLQFLFEYFSETQRNKGNFPGRFSGRQFSNSRSEMNVSTLELGDSALYLCASSLNTGGYEQYFGPGTRLTVT.